This T cell receptor beta chain was obtained from a study of blood T cell repertoires in COVID-19. Overall study context: Acute and convalescent COVID-19 samples came from the United States, Italy and Spain.

The V gene lost 0 bases and the J gene lost 2 bases, with 11 bases spanning the gap. CDR3 length: 16 residues. Per the germline V gene, CDR1 is MNHEY and CDR2 is SMNVEV (reference sequence). What the recovered Cohort 3 donors had was two negative PCRs, clearance, or symptom resolution. Profiling relied on immunoSEQ multiplex PCR, and the TCRdb table lists in-frame clones only, not all of them. The sample lists 200,000 to 300,000 clones; roughly 86% were seen once. Sample: PBMCs or T cells enriched from blood (not recorded which). The chain joins TRBV27 to TRBJ2-1, with D hard to call. The TCR was taken from a woman between 18 and 29 years old who had recovered from COVID-19. The CDR3 DNA reads as TGTGCCAGCAGTTTATCGGGCGCAACGACCTACAATGAGCAGTTCTTC. As protein: CASSLSGATTYNEQFF.